Shown below are 23 T cell receptor beta chains from a single sample sequenced in a study of shared clonotypes between healthy human individuals. The assay was immunoSEQ multiplex PCR, and TCRdb's table has in-frame clones only and misses some. The table shows more than 850,000 clones, with approximately 80% occurring only once. The sample comprised memory CD4+ T cells from PBMCs. Indicated subset: CD45RA-negative fraction. These receptors were collected from a man aged 18 to 29 in good health. Some clones in this sample may be carry-over from other donors' samples.

V gene TRBV5-1 combines with J gene TRBJ2-7; a possible D gene is TRBD2 (6 bases). The ends were cut back, 1 base at V and 0 bases at J, with 17 bases in the middle. The CDR3 is 17 residues long. Germline CDR1 and CDR2: SGHRS and YFSETQ. CDR3 loop: CASSLRTGSGISYEQYF. As DNA, the CDR3 is TGCGCCAGCAGCTTGAGGACGGGTAGCGGCATCTCCTACGAGCAGTACTTC.

The V call is TRBV28, the J call TRBJ1-2; the D is unclear. V gave up 6 bases and J gave up 4 bases, with 9 bases separating them. The CDR3 has 12 amino acids. The germline V gene has CDR1 MDHEN and CDR2 SYDVKM. The CDR3 is CASSNDGYGYTF. The CDR3 DNA follows: TGTGCCAGCAGCAATGACGGCTATGGCTACACCTTC.

This clone came up once. V usage is TRBV21-1 and J usage is TRBJ2-1; TRBD2 reflects the table's D call only, with no check against the DNA. TRBV21-1 is an annotated pseudogene. The CDR3 is 16 amino acids. CDR3 amino acids: CASSKEAREEYNEQFF. The CDR3 coding sequence is TGTGCCAGCAGCAAAGAGGCGCGGGAGGAATACAATGAGCAGTTCTTC.

This rearrangement joins TRBV16 to TRBJ1-5; D uncertain. Germline CDR1 is KGHSY and CDR2 is FQNENV. The CDR3 extends over 12 amino acids. V was cut by 0 bases and J by 11 bases, with 8 bases left in between. DNA for the CDR3: TGTGCCAGCAGCCAATCAGCGGGAGCCCAGCATTTT. It is translated as CASSQSAGAQHF.

CDR3 loop: CASSIRELADTQYF. The CDR3 bases are TGTGCCAGTAGTATACGGGAGTTGGCAGATACGCAGTATTTT. The chain employs TRBV19 and TRBJ2-3; TRBD2 might be the D (6 bases). The CDR3 loop spans 14 amino acids. Germline V gene sequence: CDR1 LNHDA, CDR2 SQIVND (reference sequence). The germline V and J ends were trimmed by 2 bases and 4 bases, with 10 bases remaining between them.

The V call is TRBV28, the J call TRBJ2-3; 7 bases match TRBD2. The junction had 11 bases not matched to a gene; V was cut back by 5 bases and J by 3 bases. There are 16 residues in the CDR3. Germline lookup yields CDR1 MDHEN and CDR2 SYDVKM. CDR3 amino acids: CASSLTRDGGTDTQYF. DNA of the CDR3: TGTGCCAGCAGTCTTACCCGGGACGGGGGGACAGATACGCAGTATTTT. The complete variable domain, with remaining parts taken from reference TRBV28 and TRBJ2-3, reads DVKVTQSSRYLVKRTGEKVFLECVQDMDHENMFWYRQDPGLGLRLIYFSYDVKMKEKGDIPEGYSVSREKKERFSLILESASTNQTSMYLCASSLTRDGGTDTQYFGPGTRLTVL.

This sequence joins TRBV4-1 and TRBJ2-1; tentative D call: TRBD2 (6 bases). Trimming left V 1 base short and J 9 bases short, with 25 bases between. Germline CDR1 is MGHRA and CDR2 is YSYEKL. The CDR3 consists of 18 residues. The CDR3: CASSQVVPVGGETSEQFF. The CDR3 region has the DNA TGCGCCAGCAGCCAAGTAGTGCCCGTCGGGGGAGAAACGAGTGAGCAGTTCTTC.

This chain's CDR3 is CASSPKKAGDRNEQFF. Written as DNA, the CDR3 is TGTGCCAGTAGTCCAAAAAAAGCGGGAGATCGTAATGAGCAGTTCTTC. This chain joins TRBV19 and TRBJ2-1, with TRBD2 matching 8 bases. The CDR3 sequence is 16 residues long. The trim removed 5 bases at V and 7 bases at J, leaving 13 bases unmatched. Germline V gene lookup returns CDR1 LNHDA and CDR2 SQIVND (reference sequence).

The chain couples TRBV29-1 to TRBJ2-7; TRBD1 matches at 7 bases. The germline CDR1 and CDR2 sequences are SQVTM and ANQGSEA. The V and J ends lost 4 bases and 9 bases, in that order; junction bases with no gene match: 15. The CDR3 length is 14 residues. The CDR3 region has the DNA TGCAGCGTTGGTAATAGGGGGCTGGCTGGGGGGCAGTACTTC. This encodes CSVGNRGLAGGQYF.

The chain has TRBV18 and TRBJ2-7; 10 bases map to TRBD2. CDR1 KGHSH and CDR2 LQKENI come from the germline V gene. CDR3 length: 15 amino acids. The trim removed 2 bases at V and 6 bases at J, leaving 7 bases unmatched. The DNA for the CDR3 is TGTGCCAGCTCACCAGCCGCTCTAGCGGGAGCCGAGCAGTACTTC. Protein: CASSPAALAGAEQYF. Combining the CDR3 with reference TRBV18 and TRBJ2-7 gives the whole variable domain NAGVMQNPRHLVRRRGQEARLRCSPMKGHSHVYWYRQLPEEGLKFMVYLQKENIIDESGMPKERFSAEFPKEGPSILRIQQVVRGDSAAYFCASSPAALAGAEQYFGPGTRLTVT.

The chain joins TRBV5-8 to TRBJ2-7, with a possible D match to TRBD1 (6 bases). This CDR3 has 16 residues. Trimming took 4 bases from V and 1 from J, leaving 18 bases between them. Germline-derived CDR1 and CDR2 are SGHTS and YDEGEE. DNA for the CDR3: TGTGCCAGCAGCGTAAGCCGGGACAAACCGTCCTACGAGCAGTACTTC. Translation gives CASSVSRDKPSYEQYF.

J is TRBJ2-7 and V is TRBV9; 8 bases match TRBD2. Per germline, CDR1 SGDLS and CDR2 YYNGEE. The V gene end was trimmed by 0 bases and the J gene end by 2 bases; junction bases not matched to a gene: 7. This CDR3 comprises 16 residues. CDR3 DNA: TGTGCCAGCAGCGTAGCTACGGGAGGGACCCCCTACGAGCAGTACTTC. Its protein product is CASSVATGGTPYEQYF.

The chain combines TRBV28 with TRBJ2-3; TRBD2 is a possible D gene (6 bases). Germline V gives CDR1 MDHEN, CDR2 SYDVKM. The CDR3 loop spans 15 amino acids. Deletions cut 5 bases from V and 6 bases from J, with 18 bases between. CDR3 in DNA: TGTGCCAGCAGTAAGCGGGTGCCGCACGGTGATACGCAGTATTTT. Translation gives CASSKRVPHGDTQYF.

The chain links TRBV28 to TRBJ1-5; D ambiguous. This CDR3 contains 15 residues. Germline CDR1 MDHEN, CDR2 SYDVKM. V lost 5 bases and J lost 9, with 20 bases in between. CDR3 amino acids: CASSPNDGPRGPQHF. In DNA, the CDR3 is TGTGCCAGCAGTCCGAACGACGGGCCTCGGGGGCCCCAGCATTTT. Using reference TRBV28 and TRBJ1-5 for the parts outside the CDR3, the full variable domain is DVKVTQSSRYLVKRTGEKVFLECVQDMDHENMFWYRQDPGLGLRLIYFSYDVKMKEKGDIPEGYSVSREKKERFSLILESASTNQTSMYLCASSPNDGPRGPQHFGDGTRLSIL.

V is TRBV7-7 and J is TRBJ2-1; the match to TRBD2 covers 7 bases. Per germline, CDR1 SSHAT and CDR2 FNYEAQ (reference sequence). V lost 0 bases, J lost 6 bases, and 11 bases stayed unmatched. The CDR3 loop spans 17 amino acids. CDR3 sequence (DNA): TGTGCCAGCAGCTTAGCAGGGCGGGAGAGTTTTAGCAATGAGCAGTTCTTC. Its protein is CASSLAGRESFSNEQFF.

The chain is built from TRBV5-1 and TRBJ1-6, with D possibly TRBD1 on 5 matching bases. Germline assignment: CDR1 SGHRS and CDR2 YFSETQ. The V end was cut by 0 bases, the J end by 6 bases, with 16 bases between. This CDR3 is 17 amino acids long. The CDR3, as DNA: TGCGCCAGCAGCTTGGGAGGGACCGGTTTCGCTAATTCACCCCTCCACTTT. Amino acids: CASSLGGTGFANSPLHF. Full variable domain (remainder filled in from reference TRBV5-1 and TRBJ1-6): KAGVTQTPRYLIKTRGQQVTLSCSPISGHRSVSWYQQTPGQGLQFLFEYFSETQRNKGNFPGRFSGRQFSNSRSEMNVSTLELGDSALYLCASSLGGTGFANSPLHFGNGTRLTVT.

This clone was seen only once. The rearrangement joins TRBV5-1 to TRBJ2-7; 8 nucleotides align to TRBD2. The germline V gene has CDR1 SGHRS and CDR2 YFSETQ. The CDR3 runs 15 residues. The J segment lost 3 bases and the V segment lost 2 bases, leaving 7 bases of the junction unmatched. CDR3 nucleotides: TGCGCCAGCAGCTTAGGAGCGGGAGAGGGCTACGAGCAGTACTTC. It specifies CASSLGAGEGYEQYF.

The chain joins TRBV4-1 to TRBJ1-5; D gene ambiguous. Germline CDR1 reads MGHRA; CDR2 reads YSYEKL. V gave up 1 base and J gave up 7 bases, with 14 bases separating them. The CDR3 sequence is 15 residues long. The CDR3 is CASSQGVPRDQPQHF. The CDR3 DNA reads TGCGCCAGCAGCCAAGGGGTACCAAGAGACCAGCCCCAGCATTTT.

V and J are TRBV7-3 and TRBJ1-1; the match to TRBD1 covers 12 bases. The germline CDR1 and CDR2 sequences are SGHTA and FQGTGA. Unmatched junction bases numbered 5, after V lost 5 bases and J lost 4 bases. CDR3 length: 15 amino acids. The CDR3 nucleotides read TGTGCCAGCAGCCAAGGGACAGGGGGCGTCACTGAAGCTTTCTTT. As protein: CASSQGTGGVTEAFF.

As concerns this clone: The sample contains more than one DNA sequence encoding this CDR3. The rearrangement joins TRBV6-6 to TRBJ2-1; 9 bases match TRBD2. This CDR3 contains 15 residues. J was trimmed by 5 bases and V by 2 bases; bases with no gene match: 4. CDR1 and CDR2 from the germline V gene are MNHNY and SVGAGI (reference sequence). In nucleotides, the CDR3 is TGTGCCAGCAGTTACGGTCTAGCGGGGAACAATGAGCAGTTCTTC. It is translated as CASSYGLAGNNEQFF.

This chain joins TRBV21-1 and TRBJ1-1. TRBV21-1 is tagged as a pseudogene. The CDR3 is 14 amino acids. The CDR3 sequence is CASRLGLLNTEAFF. CDR3 coding DNA: TGTGCCAGCAGGCTGGGACTTCTCAACACTGAAGCTTTCTTT.

The chain has TRBV6-5 and TRBJ2-1; D might be TRBD1 (5 bases). The CDR3 covers 15 residues. V lost 6 bases and J 8 bases, leaving 20 bases between the germline ends. Germline CDR1 MNHEY, CDR2 SVGAGI. This CDR3 reads CASSPRVGSFYEQFF. The CDR3 bases are TGTGCCAGCAGCCCCAGGGTAGGGTCTTTCTATGAGCAGTTCTTC.

This clone was seen a handful of times. The gene calls are TRBV28 and TRBJ1-5; D may be TRBD1 (5 bases). Trimming removed 6 bases at V and 5 bases at J, with 14 bases between. CDR3 length: 14 amino acids. Germline CDR1 MDHEN, CDR2 SYDVKM. The CDR3 reads CASSPERGDQPQHF. CDR3 in DNA: TGTGCCAGCAGCCCGGAAAGGGGAGATCAGCCCCAGCATTTT.